One and the same sample provided the 9 T cell receptor beta chains below, sequenced in a study of cytomegalovirus exposure and HLA in healthy donors. Primers: 60 Vbeta forward and 13 Jbeta reverse. The data were produced by immunoSEQ multiplex PCR, yet TCRdb's version contains in-frame clones alone and is incomplete. The sample yields about 130,000 clones, roughly 76% seen once. The sample taken for sequencing was PBMCs. The origin of the receptors is a woman aged 45 to 65 in good health and CMV-seronegative.

As regards this clone: Additional DNA sequences in this sample encode the identical CDR3. The V gene is TRBV11-1, the J gene TRBJ1-2, with 7 bases matching TRBD1. Germline V gene lookup returns CDR1 SGHAT and CDR2 FQDESV (reference sequence). The CDR3 extends over 14 amino acids. With 5 bases clipped from V and 0 bases from J, the junction kept 3 bases outside the gene matches. The CDR3 nucleotides read TGTGCCAGCAGCGGGACAGATGCTAACTATGGCTACACCTTC. Translating gives CASSGTDANYGYTF.

The rearrangement joins TRBV19 to TRBJ1-2; the match to TRBD1 covers 8 bases. The CDR3 spans 13 residues. Germline values: CDR1 LNHDA, CDR2 SQIVND (reference sequence). Unmatched junction bases numbered 6, after V lost 7 bases and J lost 5 bases. The CDR3 protein is CASTATGGYGYTF. The CDR3 region has the DNA TGTGCCAGTACCGCAACAGGGGGGTATGGCTACACCTTC.

V gene TRBV6-1 combines with J gene TRBJ1-2; D is uncertain. Between the trimmed V and J ends, which lost 2 bases and 0 bases, there was a span of 13 bases. CDR3 length: 16 amino acids. Germline-derived CDR1 and CDR2 are MNHNS and SASEGT. CDR3 nucleotide sequence: TGTGCCAGCAGTGAAAGTACTTGGGCATCTAACTATGGCTACACCTTC. Translated, it gives CASSESTWASNYGYTF.

V is TRBV7-9 and J is TRBJ1-4; D perhaps matches TRBD1 (5 bases). The CDR3 has 14 residues. The V gene's germline CDR1 is SEHNR and CDR2 FQNEAQ (reference sequence). Trimming removed 6 bases from V and 4 bases from J, with 12 bases in between. The CDR3 loop reads CASSADSDNEKLFF. Written as DNA, the CDR3 is TGTGCCAGCAGTGCAGACAGCGATAATGAAAAACTGTTTTTT.

This chain uses TRBV11-2 with TRBJ1-1; D remains ambiguous. The CDR3 length is 13 residues. Trimming cost V 5 bases and J 5 bases, with 12 bases left between them. Germline-derived CDR1 and CDR2 are SGHAT and FQNNGV. DNA for the CDR3: TGTGCCAGCAGCCCCTACCTGTGGACTGAAGCTTTCTTT. Encoded protein: CASSPYLWTEAFF.

This rearrangement joins TRBV7-3 to TRBJ2-3; the match to TRBD2 covers 10 bases. Germline V CDR1 and CDR2: SGHTA, FQGTGA. The length of the CDR3 is 15 residues. The J segment lost 4 bases and the V segment lost 2 bases, leaving 3 bases of the junction unmatched. The CDR3 DNA reads as TGTGCCAGCAGCTTACAGCGGGAGGGTTCAGATACGCAGTATTTT. Its translation is CASSLQREGSDTQYF.

V usage is TRBV4-2 and J usage is TRBJ2-2, with a weak D call TRBD2 (5 bases). Germline lookup yields CDR1 LGHNA and CDR2 YNFKEQ. CDR3 length: 14 amino acids. Trimming took off 8 bases at V and 4 bases at J, with 14 bases between the two ends. The CDR3: CASRGGSGTGELFF. CDR3 coding DNA: TGTGCCAGCCGCGGAGGCTCGGGCACCGGGGAGCTGTTTTTT.

The chain employs TRBV15 and TRBJ1-2; D unresolved. CDR1 is LNHNV and CDR2 is YYDKDF in the germline V gene (reference sequence). The V gene lost 0 bases and the J gene lost 5 bases, with 19 bases spanning the gap. This CDR3 contains 17 residues. CDR3 loop: CATSREDSFLVQYGYTF. DNA for the CDR3: TGTGCCACCAGCAGAGAAGACTCATTCCTGGTTCAGTATGGCTACACCTTC. Complete variable domain (other parts from reference TRBV15 and TRBJ1-2): DAMVIQNPRYQVTQFGKPVTLSCSQTLNHNVMYWYQQKSSQAPKLLFHYYDKDFNNEADTPDNFQSRRPNTSFCFLDIRSPGLGDTAMYLCATSREDSFLVQYGYTFGSGTRLTVV.

J is TRBJ2-7 and V is TRBV11-2; D is ambiguous. Germline V lookup: CDR1 SGHAT, CDR2 FQNNGV. Trimming pared 6 bases from V and 3 bases from J, leaving 6 bases between. The CDR3 is 11 residues long. CDR3 amino acids: CASRSVYEQYF. In nucleotides, the CDR3 is TGTGCCAGCAGATCCGTCTACGAGCAGTACTTC.